The T cell receptor (beta chain) described here comes from a study of vaccination and CD4 T cells after COVID-19. As concerns this clonotype: Its cognate antigen is unknown.

Scientists ran DNA taken from cultured CD4+ T cells through the Oncomine TCR Beta short-read assay for sequencing. The authors extracted genomic DNA from cultured CD4+ T cells. TCRdb redid the calling of the PCR reads with MiXCR, one entry per CDR3 protein. The sample consists of 6,500 to 8,000 distinct CDR3 sequences, approximately 34% of them appearing once. Described treatment: approximately nine-day PBMC culture with coronavirus spike peptide pools or control peptides (ViraFEST assay). One should note that the unexposed donor's CD4+ T cells were collected before the COVID-19 pandemic (2011-2018). CDR3 length equals 17 residues. CDR1 SGHDN and CDR2 FVKESK come from the germline V gene. V lost 1 base and J lost 0; bases outside the gene matches: 9.

V usage is TRBV14 and J usage is TRBJ2-7; 7 positions match TRBD2. Material: CD4+ T cells from blood, cultured in vitro. The clonotype was recovered from a human donor in good health. The CDR3: CASSQGWGGRISYEQYF. In nucleotides, the CDR3 is TGTGCCAGCAGCCAAGGCTGGGGGGGAAGGATCTCCTACGAGCAGTACTTC.